This T cell receptor beta chain was documented in a study of T cell repertoires in cytomegalovirus infection (dated by TCRdb to between 2017 and 2020). About the investigation overall: Because public TCR beta signatures pointed to carriage of CMV infection together with the matching HLA type, the HLA type of each donor mattered for the analysis.

In the germline V gene (reference sequence), CDR1 corresponds to LGHDT and CDR2 to YNNKEL. Trimming takes 0 bases from V and 1 base from J, and the germline ends sit 9 bases apart. There are 15 amino acids in the CDR3, from cysteine to phenylalanine inclusive. The entry retains the CDR3 DNA only, 45 bases that are in frame from base 1. TCRdb lists the instrument as Illumina HiSeq 1500. TCRdb cleaned the public reads at Q25 with fastp, built clones with MiXCR and kept in-frame beta chains. Each CDR3 protein appears once, grouped with its most common genes and DNA. This sample holds approximately 500,000 distinct CDR3 sequences; approximately 15% were observed only once. Roughly 25% of the sample is held by the ten biggest clonotypes. Only a few counts were recorded for this clonotype. This clone's antigen is unknown. There are no base qualities to consult, and no much larger clone falls within one base.

The paper as a whole reports these results and caveats: The ex vivo response was dominated by HLA-C-restricted CMV-specific TCR beta clonotypes, and the single most frequent clonotype in two of eight donors was supplied by these HLA-C-restricted clonotypes. In both this cohort and an independent cohort of some 380 donors, the cumulative frequency of public TCR beta family members distinguished carriers of CMV infection plus the relevant HLA type.

The rearranged segments are TRBV3-1 and TRBJ1-1; no D gene call is confident. The sequencing sample was made of CD8+ T cells from PBMCs. This receptor was identified in a human donor in good health (CMV status not recorded). Some clones in this sample may be carry-over from other donors' samples. The CDR3 protein is CASSQDLPTNTEAFF. The DNA is TGTGCCAGCAGCCAAGATCTTCCGACGAACACTGAAGCTTTCTTT.